This T cell receptor beta chain was documented in a study of blood T cells in healthy people across ages. Findings and limits, study-wide: Naive T cell percentage showed a strong correlation with TCR beta diversity.

As to this clonotype: Its target is unknown. The junction does not match germline at one end; this may be a read error.

In germline, CDR1 is PRHDT, CDR2 FYEKMQ (reference sequence). The CDR3 runs 15 residues. A second roughly 6 to 11 cycle PCR used barcoded and J-beta primers. Each CDR3 protein is one row after TCRdb ran MiXCR on the 5' RACE reads. Here the sample spans almost 550,000 distinct CDR3 sequences, approximately 25% being singletons. The same sample was also used in a study of T cells of mothers and their children. From that second work: Related mother-child pairs showed slightly higher but non-significant overlap than unrelated pairs.

This sequence joins TRBV13 and TRBJ1-1; 8 bases agree with TRBD1. Sample: blood. This sequence was found in a boy aged 10-17 years in good health. CDR3 nucleotide sequence: TGTGCCAGCAGCCAGGCCCAGGGGGCGAACACTGGAGCTTTCTTT. Its protein product is CASSQAQGANTGAFF. The whole variable domain, remainder taken from reference TRBV13 and TRBJ1-1, is AAGVIQSPRHLIKEKRETATLKCYPIPRHDTVYWYQQGPGQDPQFLISFYEKMQSDKGSIPDRFSAQQFSDYHSELNMSSLELGDSALYFCASSQAQGANTGAFFGQGTRLTVV.